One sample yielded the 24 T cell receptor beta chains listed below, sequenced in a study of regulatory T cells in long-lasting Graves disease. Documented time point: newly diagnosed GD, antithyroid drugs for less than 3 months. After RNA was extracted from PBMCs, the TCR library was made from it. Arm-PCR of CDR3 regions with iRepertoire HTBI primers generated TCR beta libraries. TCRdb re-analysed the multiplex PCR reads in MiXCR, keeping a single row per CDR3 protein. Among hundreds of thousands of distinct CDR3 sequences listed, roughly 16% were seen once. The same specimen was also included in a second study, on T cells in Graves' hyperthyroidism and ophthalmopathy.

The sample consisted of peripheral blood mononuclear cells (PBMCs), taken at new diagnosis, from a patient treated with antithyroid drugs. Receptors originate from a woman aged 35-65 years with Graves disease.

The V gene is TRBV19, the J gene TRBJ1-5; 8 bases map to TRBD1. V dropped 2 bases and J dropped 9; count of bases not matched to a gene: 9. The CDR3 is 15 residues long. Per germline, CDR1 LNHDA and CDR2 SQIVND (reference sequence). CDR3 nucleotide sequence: TGTGCCAGTAGTATACCCAGGGGGCGCGAGGGGCCCCAGCATTTT. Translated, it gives CASSIPRGREGPQHF. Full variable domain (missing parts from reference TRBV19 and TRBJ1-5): DGGITQSPKYLFRKEGQNVTLSCEQNLNHDAMYWYRQDPGQGLRLIYYSQIVNDFQKGDIAEGYSVSREKKESFPLTVTSAQKNPTAFYLCASSIPRGREGPQHFGDGTRLSIL.

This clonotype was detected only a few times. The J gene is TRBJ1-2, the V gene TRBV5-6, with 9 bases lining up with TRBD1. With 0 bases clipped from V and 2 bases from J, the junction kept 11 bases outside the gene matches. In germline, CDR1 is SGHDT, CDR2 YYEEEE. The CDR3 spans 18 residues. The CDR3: CASSLGWDRVKLNYGYTF. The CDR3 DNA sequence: TGTGCCAGCAGCTTGGGATGGGACAGGGTAAAGCTAAACTATGGCTACACCTTC. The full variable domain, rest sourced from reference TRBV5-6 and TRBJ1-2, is DAGVTQSPTHLIKTRGQQVTLRCSPKSGHDTVSWYQQALGQGPQFIFQYYEEEERQRGNFPDRFSGHQFPNYSSELNVNALLLGDSALYLCASSLGWDRVKLNYGYTFGSGTRLTVV.

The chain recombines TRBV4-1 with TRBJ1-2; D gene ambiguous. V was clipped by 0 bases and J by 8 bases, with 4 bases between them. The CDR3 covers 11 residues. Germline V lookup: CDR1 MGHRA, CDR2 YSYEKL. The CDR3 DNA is TGCGCCAGCAGCCAAGACGTCGGCTACACCTTC. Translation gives CASSQDVGYTF.

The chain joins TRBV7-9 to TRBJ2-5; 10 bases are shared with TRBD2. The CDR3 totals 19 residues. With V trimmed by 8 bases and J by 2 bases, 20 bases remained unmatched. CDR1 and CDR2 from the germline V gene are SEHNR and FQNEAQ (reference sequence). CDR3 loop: CASQRSGGDHRTRQETQYF. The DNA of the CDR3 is TGTGCCAGCCAAAGGAGCGGGGGGGACCACCGTACAAGGCAAGAGACCCAGTACTTC.

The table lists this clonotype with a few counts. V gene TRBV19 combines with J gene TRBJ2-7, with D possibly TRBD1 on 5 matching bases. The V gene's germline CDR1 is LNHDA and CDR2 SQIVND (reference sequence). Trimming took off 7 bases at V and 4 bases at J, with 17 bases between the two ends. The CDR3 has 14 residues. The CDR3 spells CASTPNGRGYEQYF. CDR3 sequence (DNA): TGTGCCAGTACCCCAAACGGTAGGGGATACGAGCAGTACTTC.

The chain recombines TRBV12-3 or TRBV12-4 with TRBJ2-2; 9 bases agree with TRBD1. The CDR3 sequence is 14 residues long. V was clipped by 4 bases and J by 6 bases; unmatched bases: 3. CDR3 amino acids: CASSSTGGPGELFF. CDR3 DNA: TGTGCCAGCAGTTCAACAGGGGGCCCCGGGGAGCTGTTTTTT.

CDR3 residues: CASTKGQGGNSPLHF. CDR3 bases: TGCGCCAGCACCAAGGGACAGGGCGGTAATTCACCCCTCCACTTT. The chain joins TRBV5-1 to TRBJ1-6; 9 nucleotides align to TRBD1. V shed 6 bases, J shed 6 bases, and the junction held 7 bases outside the gene matches. The CDR3 consists of 15 residues. CDR1 is SGHRS, CDR2 YFSETQ, per germline.

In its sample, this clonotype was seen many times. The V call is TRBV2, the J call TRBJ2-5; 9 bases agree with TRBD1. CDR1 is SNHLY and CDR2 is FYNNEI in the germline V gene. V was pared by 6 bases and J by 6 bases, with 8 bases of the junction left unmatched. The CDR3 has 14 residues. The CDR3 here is CASSLGTGLQTQYF. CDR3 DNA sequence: TGTGCCAGCAGCTTGGGGACAGGGCTGCAGACCCAGTACTTC.

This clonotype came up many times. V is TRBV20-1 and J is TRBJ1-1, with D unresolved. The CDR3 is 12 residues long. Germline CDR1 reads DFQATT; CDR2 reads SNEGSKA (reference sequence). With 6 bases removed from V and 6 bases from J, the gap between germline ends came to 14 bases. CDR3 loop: CSASRSGSEAFF. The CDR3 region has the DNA TGCAGTGCCTCCCGGTCGGGTTCTGAAGCTTTCTTT.

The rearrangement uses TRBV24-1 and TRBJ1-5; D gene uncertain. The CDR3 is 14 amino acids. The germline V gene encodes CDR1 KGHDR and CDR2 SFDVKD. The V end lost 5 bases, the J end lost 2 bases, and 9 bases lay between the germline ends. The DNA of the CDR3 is TGTGCCACCAGTGGGAGTCGGGGCAATCAGCCCCAGCATTTT. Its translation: CATSGSRGNQPQHF.

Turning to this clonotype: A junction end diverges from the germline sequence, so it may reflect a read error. DNA for the CDR3: TGTGCCAGCAGCCGCCAGGGCCAAACCTATGACTACACCTTC. Residues: CASSRQGQTYDYTF. The genes are TRBV7-2 and TRBJ1-2, with D possibly matching TRBD1 (5 bases). This CDR3 has 14 residues. CDR1 is SGHTA, CDR2 FQGNSA, per germline.

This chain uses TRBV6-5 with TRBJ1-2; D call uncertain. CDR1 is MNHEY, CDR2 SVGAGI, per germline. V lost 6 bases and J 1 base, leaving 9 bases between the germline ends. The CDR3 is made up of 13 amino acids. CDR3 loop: CASSYGGNYGYTF. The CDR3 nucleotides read TGTGCCAGCAGCTACGGCGGTAACTATGGCTACACCTTC.

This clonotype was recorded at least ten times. As DNA, the CDR3 is TGTGCCAGCAGTCCTCAGACAAATAGCAATCAGCCCCAGCATTTT. Translating gives CASSPQTNSNQPQHF. The chain uses TRBV2 and TRBJ1-5; no firm D call. The V end lost 5 bases, the J end lost 0 bases, and 11 bases lay between the germline ends. The germline V gene encodes CDR1 SNHLY and CDR2 FYNNEI. The CDR3 length is 15 residues.

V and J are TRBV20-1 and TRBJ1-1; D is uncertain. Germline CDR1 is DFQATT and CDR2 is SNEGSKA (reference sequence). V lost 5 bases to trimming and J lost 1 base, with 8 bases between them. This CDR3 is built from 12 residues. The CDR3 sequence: CSACFANTEAFF. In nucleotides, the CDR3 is TGCAGTGCTTGCTTTGCGAACACTGAAGCTTTCTTT.

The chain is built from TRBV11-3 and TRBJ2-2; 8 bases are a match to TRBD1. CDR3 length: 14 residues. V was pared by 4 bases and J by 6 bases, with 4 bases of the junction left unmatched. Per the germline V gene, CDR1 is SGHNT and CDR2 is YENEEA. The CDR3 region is CASSWTGSAGELFF. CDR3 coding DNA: TGTGCCAGCAGCTGGACAGGGAGCGCCGGGGAGCTGTTTTTT.

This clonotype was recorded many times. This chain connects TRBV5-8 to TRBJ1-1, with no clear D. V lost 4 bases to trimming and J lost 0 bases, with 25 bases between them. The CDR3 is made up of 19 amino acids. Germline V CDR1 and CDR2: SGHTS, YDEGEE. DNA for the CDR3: TGTGCCAGCAGCCCCTGGTTGGTAGGACGGTCGACCATGAACACTGAAGCTTTCTTT. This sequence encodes CASSPWLVGRSTMNTEAFF.

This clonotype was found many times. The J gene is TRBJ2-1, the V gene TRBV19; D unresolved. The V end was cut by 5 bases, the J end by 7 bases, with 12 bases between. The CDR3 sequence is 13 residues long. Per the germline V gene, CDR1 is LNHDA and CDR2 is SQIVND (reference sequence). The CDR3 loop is CASSWGPGNEQFF. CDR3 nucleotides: TGTGCCAGTAGTTGGGGTCCCGGAAATGAGCAGTTCTTC.

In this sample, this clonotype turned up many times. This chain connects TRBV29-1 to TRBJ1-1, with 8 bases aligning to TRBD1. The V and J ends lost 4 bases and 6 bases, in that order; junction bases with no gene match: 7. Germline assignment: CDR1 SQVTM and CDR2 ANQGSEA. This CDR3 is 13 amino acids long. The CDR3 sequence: CSVGGQGASEAFF. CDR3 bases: TGCAGCGTTGGGGGTCAGGGGGCCTCTGAAGCTTTCTTT.

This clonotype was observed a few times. The CDR3 is CATSRDSGGGYTF. DNA of the CDR3: TGTGCCACCAGCAGAGATTCCGGGGGCGGCTACACCTTC. The rearrangement links TRBV15 to TRBJ1-2; a weak D match, TRBD1 (6 bases). Trimming stripped 0 bases from V and 8 bases from J, with 10 bases between. In germline, CDR1 is LNHNV, CDR2 YYDKDF (reference sequence). The CDR3 extends over 13 amino acids.

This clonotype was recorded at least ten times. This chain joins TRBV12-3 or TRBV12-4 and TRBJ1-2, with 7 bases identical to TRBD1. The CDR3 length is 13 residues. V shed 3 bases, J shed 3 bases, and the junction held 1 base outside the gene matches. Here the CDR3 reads CASSFGTDYGYTF. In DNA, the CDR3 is TGTGCCAGCAGTTTCGGGACAGACTATGGCTACACCTTC.

In DNA, the CDR3 is TGTGCAGGGAGCAGGGGATATGGCTACACCTTC. This sequence encodes CAGSRGYGYTF. The genes are TRBV6-2 or TRBV6-3 and TRBJ1-2; possible D gene TRBD1, 6 bases. Germline CDR1 MNHEY, CDR2 SVGEGT. The CDR3 is made up of 11 amino acids.

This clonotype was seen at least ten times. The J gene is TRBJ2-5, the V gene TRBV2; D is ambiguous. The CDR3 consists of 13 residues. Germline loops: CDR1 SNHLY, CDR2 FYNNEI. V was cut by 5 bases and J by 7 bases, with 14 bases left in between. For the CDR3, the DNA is TGTGCCAGCAGTTTATCGGGCCTCGTGACCCAGTACTTC. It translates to CASSLSGLVTQYF.

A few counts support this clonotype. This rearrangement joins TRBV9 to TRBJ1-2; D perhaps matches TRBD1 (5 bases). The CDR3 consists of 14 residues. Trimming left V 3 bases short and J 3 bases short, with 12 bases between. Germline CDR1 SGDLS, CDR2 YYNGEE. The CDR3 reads CASSAGTYDYGYTF. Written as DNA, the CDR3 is TGTGCCAGCAGCGCCGGGACTTACGACTATGGCTACACCTTC.

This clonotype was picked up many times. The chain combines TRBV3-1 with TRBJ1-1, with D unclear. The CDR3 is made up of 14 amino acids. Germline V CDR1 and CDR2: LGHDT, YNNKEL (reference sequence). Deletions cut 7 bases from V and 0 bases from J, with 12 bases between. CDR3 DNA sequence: TGTGCCAGCACCACAGTCGGGGTGAACACTGAAGCTTTCTTT. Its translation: CASTTVGVNTEAFF.